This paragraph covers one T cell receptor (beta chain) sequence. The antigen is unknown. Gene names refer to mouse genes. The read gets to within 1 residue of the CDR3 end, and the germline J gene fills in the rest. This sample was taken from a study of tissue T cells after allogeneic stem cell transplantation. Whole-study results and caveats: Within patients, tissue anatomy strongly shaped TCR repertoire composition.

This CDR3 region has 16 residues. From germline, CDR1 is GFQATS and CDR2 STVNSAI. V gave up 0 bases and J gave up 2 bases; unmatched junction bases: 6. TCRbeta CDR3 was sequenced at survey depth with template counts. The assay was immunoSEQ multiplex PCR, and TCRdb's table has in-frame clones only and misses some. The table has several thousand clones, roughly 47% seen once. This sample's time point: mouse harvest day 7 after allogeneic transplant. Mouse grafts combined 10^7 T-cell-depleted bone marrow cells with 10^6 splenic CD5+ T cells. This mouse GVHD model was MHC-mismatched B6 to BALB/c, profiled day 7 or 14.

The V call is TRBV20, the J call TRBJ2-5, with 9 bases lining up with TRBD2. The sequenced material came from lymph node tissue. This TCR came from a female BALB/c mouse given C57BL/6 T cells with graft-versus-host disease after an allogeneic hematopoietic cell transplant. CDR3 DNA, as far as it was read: TGTGGTGCTAGGGATAGCACTGGGGGGCCCCAAGACACCCAGTAC. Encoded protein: CGARDSTGGPQDTQY. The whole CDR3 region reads CGARDSTGGPQDTQYF.